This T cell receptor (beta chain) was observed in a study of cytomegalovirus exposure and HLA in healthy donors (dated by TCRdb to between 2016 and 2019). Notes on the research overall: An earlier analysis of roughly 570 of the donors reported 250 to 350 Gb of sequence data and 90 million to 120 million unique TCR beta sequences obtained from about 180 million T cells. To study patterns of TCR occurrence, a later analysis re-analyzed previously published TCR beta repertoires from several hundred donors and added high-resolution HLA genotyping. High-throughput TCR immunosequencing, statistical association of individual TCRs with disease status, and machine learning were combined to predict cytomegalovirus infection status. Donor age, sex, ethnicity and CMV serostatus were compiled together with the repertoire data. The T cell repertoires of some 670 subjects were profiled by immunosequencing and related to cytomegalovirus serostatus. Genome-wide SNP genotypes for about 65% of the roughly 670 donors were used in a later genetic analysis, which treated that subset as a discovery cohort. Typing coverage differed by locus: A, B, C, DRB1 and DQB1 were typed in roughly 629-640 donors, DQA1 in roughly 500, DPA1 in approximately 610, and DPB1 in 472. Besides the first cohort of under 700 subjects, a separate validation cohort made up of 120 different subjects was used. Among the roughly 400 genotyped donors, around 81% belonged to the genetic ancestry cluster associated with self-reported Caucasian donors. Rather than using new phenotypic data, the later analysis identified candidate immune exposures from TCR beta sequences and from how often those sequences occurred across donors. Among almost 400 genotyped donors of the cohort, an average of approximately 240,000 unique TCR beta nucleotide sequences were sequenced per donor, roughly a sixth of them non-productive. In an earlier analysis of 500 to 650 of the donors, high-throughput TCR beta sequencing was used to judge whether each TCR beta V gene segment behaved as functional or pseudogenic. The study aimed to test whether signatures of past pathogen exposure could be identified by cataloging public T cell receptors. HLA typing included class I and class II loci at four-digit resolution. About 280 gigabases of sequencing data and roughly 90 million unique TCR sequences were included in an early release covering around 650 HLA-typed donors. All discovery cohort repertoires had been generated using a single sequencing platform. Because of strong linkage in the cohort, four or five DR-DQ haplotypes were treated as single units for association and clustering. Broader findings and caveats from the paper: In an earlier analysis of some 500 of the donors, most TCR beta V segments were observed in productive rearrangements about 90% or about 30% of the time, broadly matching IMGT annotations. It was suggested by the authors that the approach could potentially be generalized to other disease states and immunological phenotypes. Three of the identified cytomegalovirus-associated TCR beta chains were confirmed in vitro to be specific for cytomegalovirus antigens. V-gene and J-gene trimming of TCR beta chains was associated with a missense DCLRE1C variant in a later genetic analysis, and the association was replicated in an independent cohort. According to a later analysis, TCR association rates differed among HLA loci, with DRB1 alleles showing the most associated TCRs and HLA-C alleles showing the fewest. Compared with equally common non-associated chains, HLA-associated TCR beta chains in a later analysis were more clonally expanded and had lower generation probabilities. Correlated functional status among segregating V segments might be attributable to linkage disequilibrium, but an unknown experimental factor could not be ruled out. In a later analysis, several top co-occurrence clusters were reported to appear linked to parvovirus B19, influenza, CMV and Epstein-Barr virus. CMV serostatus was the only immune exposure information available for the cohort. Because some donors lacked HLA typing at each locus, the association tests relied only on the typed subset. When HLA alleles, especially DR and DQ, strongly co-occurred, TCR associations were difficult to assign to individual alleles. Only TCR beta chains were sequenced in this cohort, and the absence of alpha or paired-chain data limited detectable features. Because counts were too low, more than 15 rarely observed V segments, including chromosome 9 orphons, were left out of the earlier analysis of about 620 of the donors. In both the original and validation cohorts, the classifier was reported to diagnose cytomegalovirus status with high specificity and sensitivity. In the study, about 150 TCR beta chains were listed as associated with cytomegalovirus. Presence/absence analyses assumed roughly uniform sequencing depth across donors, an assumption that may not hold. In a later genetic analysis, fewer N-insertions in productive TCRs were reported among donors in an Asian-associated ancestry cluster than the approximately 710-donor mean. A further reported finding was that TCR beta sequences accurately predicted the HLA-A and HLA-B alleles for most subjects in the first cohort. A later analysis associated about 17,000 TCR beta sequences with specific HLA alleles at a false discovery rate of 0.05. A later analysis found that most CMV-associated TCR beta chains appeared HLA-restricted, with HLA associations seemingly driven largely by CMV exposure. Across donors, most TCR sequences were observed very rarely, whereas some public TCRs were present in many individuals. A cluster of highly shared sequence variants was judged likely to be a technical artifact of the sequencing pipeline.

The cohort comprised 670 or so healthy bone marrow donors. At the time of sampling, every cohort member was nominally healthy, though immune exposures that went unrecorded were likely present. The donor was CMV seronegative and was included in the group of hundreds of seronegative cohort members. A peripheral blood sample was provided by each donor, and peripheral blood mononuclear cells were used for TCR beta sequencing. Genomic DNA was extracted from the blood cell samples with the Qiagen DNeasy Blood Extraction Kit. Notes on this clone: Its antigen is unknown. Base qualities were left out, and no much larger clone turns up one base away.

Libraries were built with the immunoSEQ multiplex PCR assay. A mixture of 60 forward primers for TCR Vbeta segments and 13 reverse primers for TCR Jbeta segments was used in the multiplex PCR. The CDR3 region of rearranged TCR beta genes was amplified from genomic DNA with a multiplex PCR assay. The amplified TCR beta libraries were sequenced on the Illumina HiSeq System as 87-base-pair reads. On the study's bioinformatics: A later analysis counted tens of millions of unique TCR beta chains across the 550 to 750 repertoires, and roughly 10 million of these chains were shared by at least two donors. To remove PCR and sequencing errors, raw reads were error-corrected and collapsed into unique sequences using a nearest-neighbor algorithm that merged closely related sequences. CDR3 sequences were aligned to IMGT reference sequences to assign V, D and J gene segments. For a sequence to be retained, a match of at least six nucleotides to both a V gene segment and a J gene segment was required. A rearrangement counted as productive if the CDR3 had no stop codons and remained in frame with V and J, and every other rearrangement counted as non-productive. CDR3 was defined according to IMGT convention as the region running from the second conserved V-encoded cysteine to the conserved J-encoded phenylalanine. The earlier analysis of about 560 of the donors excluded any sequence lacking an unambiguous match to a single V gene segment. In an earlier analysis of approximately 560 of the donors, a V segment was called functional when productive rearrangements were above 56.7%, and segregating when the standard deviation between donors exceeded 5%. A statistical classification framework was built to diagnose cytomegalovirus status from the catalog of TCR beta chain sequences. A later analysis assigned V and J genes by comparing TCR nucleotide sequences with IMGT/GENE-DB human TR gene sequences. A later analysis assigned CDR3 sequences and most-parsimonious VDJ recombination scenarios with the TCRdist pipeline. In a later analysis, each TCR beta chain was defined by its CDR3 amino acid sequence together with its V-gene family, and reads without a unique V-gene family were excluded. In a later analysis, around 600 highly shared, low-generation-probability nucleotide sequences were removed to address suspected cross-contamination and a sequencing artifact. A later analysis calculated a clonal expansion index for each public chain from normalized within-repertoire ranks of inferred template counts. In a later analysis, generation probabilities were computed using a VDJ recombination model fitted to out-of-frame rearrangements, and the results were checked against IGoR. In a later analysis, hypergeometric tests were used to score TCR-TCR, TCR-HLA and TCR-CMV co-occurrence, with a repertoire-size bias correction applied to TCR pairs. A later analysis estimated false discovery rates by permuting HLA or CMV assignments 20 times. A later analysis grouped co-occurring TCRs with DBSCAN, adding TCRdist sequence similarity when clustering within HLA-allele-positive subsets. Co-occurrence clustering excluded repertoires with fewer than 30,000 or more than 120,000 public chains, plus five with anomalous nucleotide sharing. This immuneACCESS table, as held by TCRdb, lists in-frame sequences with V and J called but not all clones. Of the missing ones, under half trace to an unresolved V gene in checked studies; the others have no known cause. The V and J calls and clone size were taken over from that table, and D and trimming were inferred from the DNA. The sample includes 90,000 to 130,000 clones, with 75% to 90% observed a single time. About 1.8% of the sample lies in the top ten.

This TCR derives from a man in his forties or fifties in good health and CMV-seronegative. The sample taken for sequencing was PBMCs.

CDR3 region: CSVGQTNTGELFF. In nucleotides, the sequence is TGCAGCGTCGGACAGACGAACACCGGGGAGCTGTTTTTT. The rearrangement combines TRBV29-1 with TRBJ2-2; the D gene is possibly TRBD1, with 6 bases matching. V is clipped by 6 bases and J by 0 bases, and the sequence between their germline boundaries is 8 bases long. The CDR3 numbers 13 residues from cysteine through phenylalanine. The kept DNA is CDR3 alone, 39 bases in frame from the first base. CDR1 and CDR2 (SQVTM, ANQGSEA) derive from the germline V gene.